These 19 T cell receptor beta chains came from one sample sequenced in a study of human T cells and chemical hapten exposure. Time point specified: patch test 3, about 24 weeks after DPC sensitization. Stated treatment: therapeutic diphenylcyclopropenone sensitization with weekly scalp DPC. TCRdb used MiXCR to reprocess the RACE reads, holding one entry per CDR3 protein. The table shows around 150,000 distinct CDR3 sequences, with 28% occurring only once. This material consisted of whole blood, taken in connection with sensitization to the hapten diphenylcyclopropenone (DPC). The receptors derive from a woman younger than 35 with alopecia areata. Some clones in this sample may be carry-over from other donors' samples.

The CDR3 sequence is CASWASVHEQFF. CDR3 in DNA: TGTGCCAGCTGGGCTAGCGTCCATGAGCAGTTCTTC. This rearrangement joins TRBV6-2 or TRBV6-3 to TRBJ2-1, with D tentatively TRBD2 (6 bases). The CDR3 covers 12 residues. V lost 8 bases, J lost 8 bases, and 13 bases lay in between. Germline V CDR1 and CDR2: MNHEY, SVGEGT.

The chain recombines TRBV9 with TRBJ2-7; a weak D match, TRBD2 (7 bases). Germline CDR1 reads SGDLS; CDR2 reads YYNGEE. The CDR3 has 14 amino acids. V lost 0 bases to trimming and J lost 6 bases, with 13 bases between them. In DNA form, the CDR3 reads TGTGCCAGCAGCGTAGCTCTAGGGGGGGGCGAGCAGTACTTC. Protein product: CASSVALGGGEQYF. Looking up the rest from reference TRBV9 and TRBJ2-7 gives the full variable domain: DSGVTQTPKHLITATGQRVTLRCSPRSGDLSVYWYQQSLDQGLQFLIQYYNGEERAKGNILERFSAQQFPDLHSELNLSSLELGDSALYFCASSVALGGGEQYFGPGTRLTVT.

This clonotype was recorded only once. This chain connects TRBV20-1 to TRBJ2-7; D is unresolved. Between the trimmed V and J ends, which lost 1 base and 3 bases, there was a span of 7 bases. The CDR3 covers 12 residues. Germline CDR1 reads DFQATT; CDR2 reads SNEGSKA (reference sequence). CDR3 region: CSARASDYEQYF. For the CDR3, the DNA is TGCAGTGCTAGAGCGAGTGACTACGAGCAGTACTTC.

This sequence joins TRBV6-2 or TRBV6-3 and TRBJ2-7, with 7 bases matching TRBD1. V lost 6 bases and J lost 1; bases outside the gene matches: 9. Germline lookup yields CDR1 MNHEY and CDR2 SVGEGT. The CDR3 loop spans 15 amino acids. For the CDR3, the DNA is TGTGCCAGCAGCCGGACAGGCCTTACATCCTACGAGCAGTACTTC. Protein: CASSRTGLTSYEQYF.

The rearrangement uses TRBV29-1 and TRBJ2-1, with TRBD2 matching 9 bases. The CDR3 extends over 14 amino acids. Germline V gene lookup returns CDR1 SQVTM and CDR2 ANQGSEA. In nucleotides, the CDR3 is TGCACCATTTGGCTAGCGGGATTTTACAATGAGCAGTTCTTC. Its translation is CTIWLAGFYNEQFF.

This clonotype was recorded a few times. The chain is built from TRBV12-3 or TRBV12-4 and TRBJ2-7; D remains ambiguous. The CDR3 has 12 amino acids. Trimming shortened V by 3 bases and J by 3 bases, and 6 bases separated the two germline ends. The chain's CDR3 is CASSFSFYEQYF. The CDR3 nucleotides are TGTGCCAGCAGTTTTTCCTTCTACGAGCAGTACTTC.

This chain uses TRBV12-3 or TRBV12-4 with TRBJ1-1; no firm D call. The CDR3 is 13 residues long. Deletions cut 4 bases from V and 4 bases from J, with 10 bases between. The CDR3 loop reads CASSSPSGTEAFF. The CDR3 nucleotides are TGTGCCAGCAGTTCCCCTTCGGGCACTGAAGCTTTCTTT.

This clonotype was counted a few times. This chain connects TRBV20-1 to TRBJ2-1; D possibly corresponds to TRBD1 (6 bases). CDR1 and CDR2 (germline): DFQATT, SNEGSKA (reference sequence). Trimming stripped 5 bases from V and 10 bases from J, with 15 bases between. The CDR3 contains 12 residues. The CDR3: CSAVSGTKEQFF. In DNA, the CDR3 is TGCAGTGCTGTTTCCGGGACAAAGGAGCAGTTCTTC.

This clonotype was counted a single time. The chain carries TRBV7-3 and TRBJ2-3; 10 positions match TRBD2. The CDR3 extends over 16 amino acids. With V trimmed by 5 bases and J by 4 bases, 9 bases remained unmatched. The germline V gene has CDR1 SGHTA and CDR2 FQGTGA. CDR3 coding DNA: TGTGCCAGCAGCCCATCCCTAGCGGGAGCGGCAGATACGCAGTATTTT. It specifies CASSPSLAGAADTQYF.

V and J are TRBV4-3 and TRBJ1-5, with D maybe TRBD1 (5 bases). The V end was cut by 0 bases, the J end by 3 bases, with 9 bases between. The germline gives CDR1 LGHNA, CDR2 YSLEER. The CDR3 is 15 residues long. CDR3 nucleotides: TGCGCCAGCAGCCAAGACAGGGTAAACAATCAGCCCCAGCATTTT. This sequence encodes CASSQDRVNNQPQHF.

This clonotype has ten or more counts. V is TRBV20-1 and J is TRBJ1-2, with 8 bases lining up with TRBD1. The CDR3 has 11 residues. The V segment lost 6 bases and the J segment 11 bases; nucleotides outside the gene matches: 8. Germline-derived CDR1 and CDR2 are DFQATT and SNEGSKA (reference sequence). CDR3: CSARQGQAYTF. In DNA, the CDR3 is TGCAGTGCCAGACAGGGACAGGCTTACACCTTC.

CDR3 residues: CASTPLRGPDTQYF. The DNA of the CDR3 is TGTGCCAGCACCCCGCTGAGGGGGCCAGATACGCAGTATTTT. The chain combines TRBV11-2 with TRBJ2-3, with 7 nucleotides matching TRBD1. Germline V gene data show CDR1 as SGHAT and CDR2 as FQNNGV. This CDR3 has 14 residues. The V and J ends lost 7 bases and 4 bases, in that order; junction bases with no gene match: 8.

This rearrangement joins TRBV10-3 to TRBJ1-2; D unresolved. Deletions cut 11 bases from V and 3 bases from J, with 16 bases between. Germline assignment: CDR1 ENHRY and CDR2 SYGVKD. The CDR3 spans 13 residues. The CDR3 coding sequence is TGTGCCTCCTCCCACGAGGAGGACTATGGCTACACCTTC. This sequence encodes CASSHEEDYGYTF.

The sample holds a few counts of this clonotype. The V call is TRBV7-2, the J call TRBJ2-4; D is uncertain. CDR3 length: 14 amino acids. Trimming removed 2 bases from V and 9 bases from J, with 14 bases in between. From germline, CDR1 is SGHTA and CDR2 FQGNSA. This chain's CDR3 is CASSLTPDWGIQYF. In nucleotides, the CDR3 is TGTGCCAGCAGCTTAACCCCTGATTGGGGCATTCAGTACTTC.

This sequence joins TRBV2 and TRBJ2-7, with no clear D. Between the trimmed V and J ends, which lost 6 bases and 3 bases, there was a span of 9 bases. CDR3 length: 12 amino acids. CDR1 is SNHLY, CDR2 FYNNEI, per germline. Written as DNA, the CDR3 is TGTGCCAGCAGGGGTAAGGTCTACGAGCAGTACTTC. Protein sequence: CASRGKVYEQYF.

This rearrangement joins TRBV20-1 to TRBJ2-1, with 10 positions matching TRBD2. Trimming at V came to 4 bases and at J to 7 bases, leaving 4 bases not matched to a gene. The CDR3 length is 13 residues. Germline CDR1 and CDR2: DFQATT and SNEGSKA (reference sequence). CDR3 loop: CSANGLAANEQFF. For the CDR3, the DNA is TGCAGTGCTAATGGACTAGCGGCGAATGAGCAGTTCTTC.

The chain carries TRBV5-1 and TRBJ1-1, with TRBD1 matching over 11 bases. Looked up from germline, CDR1 is SGHRS and CDR2 is YFSETQ. J lost 2 bases, V lost 4 bases, and 7 bases had no gene match. The CDR3 length is 16 residues. The CDR3: CASSPGTGGRNTEAFF. CDR3 coding DNA: TGCGCCAGCAGCCCGGGGACAGGGGGAAGAAACACTGAAGCTTTCTTT.

V is TRBV15 and J is TRBJ2-2; maybe TRBD1 (5 bases). V lost 5 bases, J lost 4 bases, and 5 bases lay in between. The CDR3 extends over 12 amino acids. Germline values: CDR1 LNHNV, CDR2 YYDKDF (reference sequence). The CDR3 is CATSQGTGELFF. The CDR3 nucleotides read TGTGCCACCAGCCAGGGCACCGGGGAGCTGTTTTTT. The full variable domain, rest sourced from reference TRBV15 and TRBJ2-2, is DAMVIQNPRYQVTQFGKPVTLSCSQTLNHNVMYWYQQKSSQAPKLLFHYYDKDFNNEADTPDNFQSRRPNTSFCFLDIRSPGLGDTAMYLCATSQGTGELFFGEGSRLTVL.

The J gene is TRBJ2-4, the V gene TRBV20-1, with D perhaps given as TRBD1 or TRBD2 (7 bases each). Germline V gene lookup returns CDR1 DFQATT and CDR2 SNEGSKA (reference sequence). This CDR3 has 13 residues. V was cut by 8 bases and J by 2 bases, with 13 bases left in between. CDR3 coding DNA: TGCAGTCCAGGGGGGGGGTCCAAAAACATTCAGTACTTC. This sequence encodes CSPGGGSKNIQYF.